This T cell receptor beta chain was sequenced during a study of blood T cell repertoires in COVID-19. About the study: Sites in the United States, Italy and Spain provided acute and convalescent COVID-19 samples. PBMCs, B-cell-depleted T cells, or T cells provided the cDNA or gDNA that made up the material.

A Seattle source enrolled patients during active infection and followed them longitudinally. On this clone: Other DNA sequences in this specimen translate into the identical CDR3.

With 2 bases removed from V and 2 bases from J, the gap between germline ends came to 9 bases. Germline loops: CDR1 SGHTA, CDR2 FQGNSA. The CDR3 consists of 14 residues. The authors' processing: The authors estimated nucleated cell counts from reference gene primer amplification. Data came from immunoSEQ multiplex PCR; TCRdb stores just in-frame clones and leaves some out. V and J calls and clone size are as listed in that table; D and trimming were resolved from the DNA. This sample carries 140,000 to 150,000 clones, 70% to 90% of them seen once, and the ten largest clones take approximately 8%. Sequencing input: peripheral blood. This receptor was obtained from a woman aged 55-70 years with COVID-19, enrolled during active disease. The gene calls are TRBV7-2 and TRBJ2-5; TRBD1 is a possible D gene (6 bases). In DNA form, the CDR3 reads TGTGCCAGCAGCTTAAATAGGGGGCAAGAGACCCAGTACTTC. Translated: CASSLNRGQETQYF. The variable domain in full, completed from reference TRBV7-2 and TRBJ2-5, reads GAGVSQSPSNKVTEKGKDVELRCDPISGHTALYWYRQSLGQGLEFLIYFQGNSAPDKSGLPSDRFSAERTGGSVSTLTIQRTQQEDSAVYLCASSLNRGQETQYFGPGTRLLVL.